These 30 T cell receptor beta chains originate from one sample sequenced in a study of blood T cell repertoires in COVID-19 (dated by TCRdb to 2019 to 2021). Libraries were prepared through the immunoSEQ multiplex PCR assay. TCRdb carries this immuneACCESS record with in-frame sequences only. Its versions omit some clonotypes, under half of them owing to an unresolved V gene in the studies checked, with the rest unexplained. The sample table lists 200,000 to 300,000 clones, 75% to 90% of them with a count of one. The ten largest make up under 15% of the sample. Sequenced: peripheral blood. Receptors were obtained from a woman aged 60-75 years with active or convalescent COVID-19.

In the case of this clone: Other DNA variants within this sample encode the same CDR3. The chain carries TRBV6-5 and TRBJ1-3; 8 bases are shared with TRBD1. Germline V gene lookup returns CDR1 MNHEY and CDR2 SVGAGI. J was trimmed by 7 bases and V by 5 bases; bases with no gene match: 10. The CDR3 is made up of 15 amino acids. CDR3: CASSPSDRVGNTIYF. DNA for the CDR3: TGTGCCAGCAGTCCCTCGGACAGGGTAGGGAACACCATATATTTT.

The chain employs TRBV7-9 and TRBJ2-5; D not resolved. Trimming pared 1 base from V and 1 base from J, leaving 4 bases between. The CDR3 totals 13 residues. Germline V gene sequence: CDR1 SEHNR, CDR2 FQNEAQ (reference sequence). The CDR3 protein is CASSLDSQETQYF. The CDR3 DNA reads as TGTGCCAGCAGCTTAGACAGCCAAGAGACCCAGTACTTC.

This clone turned up a few times. The CDR3 loop reads CSVEDRSRVYGYTF. The CDR3 DNA reads as TGCAGCGTTGAAGATCGAAGCAGGGTCTATGGCTACACCTTC. The chain couples TRBV29-1 to TRBJ1-2; a possible D gene is TRBD1 (5 bases). V lost 0 bases, J lost 4 bases, and 12 bases lay in between. This CDR3 is built from 14 residues. In germline, CDR1 is SQVTM, CDR2 ANQGSEA.

The chain links TRBV19 to TRBJ2-2, with no clear D. CDR1 and CDR2 from the germline V gene are LNHDA and SQIVND (reference sequence). CDR3 length equals 13 residues. Deletions cut 9 bases from V and 0 bases from J, with 8 bases between. The CDR3: CASPNPNTGELFF. The CDR3 nucleotides read TGTGCCAGCCCTAATCCGAACACCGGGGAGCTGTTTTTT.

The chain combines TRBV3-1 (or the pseudogene TRBV3-2) with TRBJ1-5; no definite D call. Germline V gene sequence: CDR1 LGHDT, CDR2 YNNKEL (reference sequence). V lost 4 bases and J lost 4, with 5 bases in between. The CDR3 contains 12 residues. The CDR3 region is CASSLLNQPQHF. The DNA of the CDR3 is TGTGCCAGCAGCCTTCTTAATCAGCCCCAGCATTTT.

This chain joins TRBV9 and TRBJ1-2, with D uncertain. CDR1 and CDR2 from the germline V gene are SGDLS and YYNGEE. The CDR3 is made up of 16 amino acids. The V gene lost 0 bases and the J gene lost 8 bases, with 20 bases spanning the gap. The CDR3 coding sequence is TGTGCCAGCAGCGTAGAGGCCCCGGACTGGGCGGGCGGCTACACCTTC. Translating gives CASSVEAPDWAGGYTF.

The V call is TRBV3-1 (or the pseudogene TRBV3-2), the J call TRBJ1-1, with D possibly being TRBD1 (6 bases). The CDR3 is 14 residues long. Per the germline V gene, CDR1 is LGHDT and CDR2 is YNNKEL (reference sequence). V was cut by 3 bases and J by 4 bases, with 12 bases left in between. The CDR3 spells CASSQVQGSTEAFF. The CDR3, as DNA: TGTGCCAGCAGCCAGGTACAGGGTTCCACTGAAGCTTTCTTT.

This chain connects TRBV7-8 to TRBJ1-5; no firm D call. The CDR3 runs to 13 residues. From germline, CDR1 is SGHVS and CDR2 FQNEAQ. Trimming took off 4 bases at V and 5 bases at J, with 9 bases between the two ends. The CDR3 DNA reads as TGTGCCAGCAGCTACTCCCCGGATCAGCCCCAGCATTTT. It codes for CASSYSPDQPQHF.

The rearrangement uses TRBV15 and TRBJ1-2; D is ambiguous. V was clipped by 1 base and J by 0 bases, with 12 bases between them. The germline V gene encodes CDR1 LNHNV and CDR2 YYDKDF (reference sequence). This CDR3 contains 16 residues. In nucleotides, the CDR3 is TGTGCCACCAGCAGAGTAGGAACAGAAACTAACTATGGCTACACCTTC. Amino acids: CATSRVGTETNYGYTF.

A note on this clone: The same CDR3 can be traced to other DNA sequences in this sample. V is TRBV5-1 and J is TRBJ1-2; 8 nucleotides agree with TRBD1. Germline trimming cut 4 bases from V and 2 bases from J; bases unmatched to any gene: 7. CDR1 SGHRS and CDR2 YFSETQ come from the germline V gene. CDR3 length: 15 residues. As DNA, the CDR3 is TGCGCCAGCAGCCCGGGGGACAGGTCCAACTATGGCTACACCTTC. Amino acids: CASSPGDRSNYGYTF. The full variable domain, completed using reference TRBV5-1 and TRBJ1-2, is KAGVTQTPRYLIKTRGQQVTLSCSPISGHRSVSWYQQTPGQGLQFLFEYFSETQRNKGNFPGRFSGRQFSNSRSEMNVSTLELGDSALYLCASSPGDRSNYGYTFGSGTRLTVV.

This chain joins TRBV7-9 and TRBJ1-1; D gene unclear. There are 12 residues in the CDR3. V gave up 5 bases and J gave up 12 bases, with 16 bases separating them. CDR1 is SEHNR and CDR2 is FQNEAQ in the germline V gene (reference sequence). CDR3 sequence: CASSPLTGSSFF. The CDR3 DNA reads as TGTGCCAGCAGCCCCTTAACGGGATCTTCTTTCTTT.

This chain's CDR3 is CASSEGANGNQPQHF. In nucleotides, the CDR3 is TGTGCCAGCAGTGAAGGGGCAAATGGCAATCAGCCCCAGCATTTT. The chain uses TRBV6-1 and TRBJ1-5; D gene uncertain. The CDR3 covers 15 residues. Germline V CDR1 and CDR2: MNHNS, SASEGT. V was cut by 1 base and J by 2 bases, with 9 bases left in between.

The V and J genes are TRBV7-8 and TRBJ2-2; TRBD1 agrees at 8 bases. V was clipped by 5 bases and J by 6 bases; unmatched bases: 14. Germline values: CDR1 SGHVS, CDR2 FQNEAQ. This CDR3 is 17 amino acids long. CDR3 region: CASSPRADRVRSGELFF. In DNA form, the CDR3 reads TGTGCCAGCAGCCCCAGAGCGGACAGGGTCAGATCCGGGGAGCTGTTTTTT. The whole variable domain, remainder taken from reference TRBV7-8 and TRBJ2-2, is GAGVSQSPRYKVAKRGQDVALRCDPISGHVSLFWYQQALGQGPEFLTYFQNEAQLDKSGLPSDRFFAERPEGSVSTLKIQRTQQEDSAVYLCASSPRADRVRSGELFFGEGSRLTVL.

CDR3 in DNA: TGTGCCAGCAGCTTCTCCGAGGGACAGGGCTACGAGCAGTACTTC. It is translated as CASSFSEGQGYEQYF. The genes are TRBV11-2 and TRBJ2-7, with 9 bases lining up with TRBD1. Per the germline V gene, CDR1 is SGHAT and CDR2 is FQNNGV. J gave up 3 bases and V 3 bases, and 6 bases lay outside the gene matches. This CDR3 is built from 15 residues.

J is TRBJ2-3 and V is TRBV6-6, with 8 bases lining up with TRBD2. This CDR3 has 16 residues. The trim removed 7 bases at V and 0 bases at J, leaving 9 bases unmatched. Germline V gene sequence: CDR1 MNHNY, CDR2 SVGAGI (reference sequence). DNA for the CDR3: TGTGCCAGCATCAATGGACTAGCCAGTAGCACAGATACGCAGTATTTT. Its protein is CASINGLASSTDTQYF.

The genes are TRBV2 and TRBJ1-5; D ambiguous. Germline assignment: CDR1 SNHLY and CDR2 FYNNEI. V shed 4 bases and J shed 7 bases, with 20 bases lying between them. This CDR3 is built from 16 residues. The DNA of the CDR3 is TGTGCCAGCAGTGCCCCCGGGGAGGTACTTAGACAGCCCCAGCATTTT. Its translation is CASSAPGEVLRQPQHF. Filled out from reference TRBV2 and TRBJ1-5, the complete variable domain reads EPEVTQTPSHQVTQMGQEVILRCVPISNHLYFYWYRQILGQKVEFLVSFYNNEISEKSEIFDDQFSVERPDGSNFTLKIRSTKLEDSAMYFCASSAPGEVLRQPQHFGDGTRLSIL.

The V call is TRBV28, the J call TRBJ2-1; 9 nucleotides agree with TRBD1. After removal of 6 bases from V and 7 bases from J, the junction contained 10 bases not matched to a gene. Germline CDR1 and CDR2: MDHEN and SYDVKM. This CDR3 contains 15 residues. The CDR3 DNA follows: TGTGCCAGCAGCCAACTCGGACAGGGGAGGAATGAGCAGTTCTTC. Protein product: CASSQLGQGRNEQFF.

The chain combines TRBV11-2 with TRBJ2-7; tentative D call: TRBD2 (5 bases). V was shortened by 5 bases and J by 9 bases, with 23 bases between the two germline ends. The V gene's germline CDR1 is SGHAT and CDR2 FQNNGV. There are 15 residues in the CDR3. The DNA for the CDR3 is TGTGCCAGCAGCGGCCGGCCCCGGGATATCTATGGGCAGTACTTC. It specifies CASSGRPRDIYGQYF. The variable domain in full, with the rest retrieved from reference TRBV11-2 and TRBJ2-7, is EAGVAQSPRYKIIEKRQSVAFWCNPISGHATLYWYQQILGQGPKLLIQFQNNGVVDDSQLPKDRFSAERLKGVDSTLKIQPAKLEDSAVYLCASSGRPRDIYGQYFGPGTRLTVT.

V usage is TRBV2 and J usage is TRBJ1-4, with a weak D call TRBD1 (6 bases). Trimming stripped 6 bases from V and 0 bases from J, with 11 bases between. This CDR3 has 15 residues. Germline V gives CDR1 SNHLY, CDR2 FYNNEI. CDR3 DNA sequence: TGTGCCAGCAGAGGGAGGGGGGCAACTAATGAAAAACTGTTTTTT. The encoded protein is CASRGRGATNEKLFF.

This clone was counted a few times. The chain links TRBV3-1 (or the pseudogene TRBV3-2) to TRBJ1-4, with 7 positions matching TRBD1. V lost 4 bases and J lost 0; bases outside the gene matches: 2. Per germline, CDR1 LGHDT and CDR2 YNNKEL (reference sequence). The CDR3 sequence is 15 residues long. In nucleotides, the CDR3 is TGTGCCAGCAGCCCACAGGGGTCAACTAATGAAAAACTGTTTTTT. Translating gives CASSPQGSTNEKLFF.

The chain is built from TRBV5-6 and TRBJ1-2, with TRBD1 matching 9 bases. Looked up from germline, CDR1 is SGHDT and CDR2 is YYEEEE. Germline trimming cut 4 bases from V and 8 bases from J; bases unmatched to any gene: 9. This CDR3 has 14 amino acids. The CDR3 is CASSPGTGRKGYTF. The CDR3, as DNA: TGTGCCAGCAGCCCCGGGACAGGGCGAAAAGGCTACACCTTC.

The V and J genes are TRBV11-2 and TRBJ1-5, with D perhaps matching TRBD1 (5 bases). This CDR3 is built from 13 residues. The germline V and J ends were trimmed by 5 bases and 4 bases, with 9 bases remaining between them. Germline CDR1 and CDR2: SGHAT and FQNNGV. The CDR3 DNA is TGTGCCAGCAGCCCAGGGATAAATCAGCCCCAGCATTTT. Amino acid sequence: CASSPGINQPQHF. The full variable domain, in which reference TRBV11-2 and TRBJ1-5 provide the parts outside the CDR3, is EAGVAQSPRYKIIEKRQSVAFWCNPISGHATLYWYQQILGQGPKLLIQFQNNGVVDDSQLPKDRFSAERLKGVDSTLKIQPAKLEDSAVYLCASSPGINQPQHFGDGTRLSIL.

V is TRBV3-1 (or the pseudogene TRBV3-2) and J is TRBJ2-7, with 10 bases identical to TRBD2. Germline V CDR1 and CDR2: LGHDT, YNNKEL (reference sequence). The CDR3 is 16 amino acids. Trimming removed 0 bases from V and 6 bases from J; junction bases left unmatched: 8. The CDR3 DNA reads as TGTGCCAGCAGCCAAGAAGGGACAGCGGGGGGGTCCGAGCAGTACTTC. Protein sequence: CASSQEGTAGGSEQYF.

This rearrangement joins TRBV15 to TRBJ1-2, with 8 bases that match TRBD1. The CDR3 extends over 15 amino acids. In germline, CDR1 is LNHNV, CDR2 YYDKDF (reference sequence). With V trimmed by 0 bases and J by 5 bases, 5 bases remained unmatched. This CDR3 is CATSRDRQGAYGYTF. CDR3 nucleotides: TGTGCCACCAGCAGAGATCGGCAGGGGGCTTATGGCTACACCTTC.

V usage is TRBV5-4 and J usage is TRBJ2-6; 9 nucleotides agree with TRBD1. This CDR3 contains 16 residues. Germline V gene sequence: CDR1 SGHNT, CDR2 YYREEE (reference sequence). V was pared by 2 bases and J by 3 bases, with 3 bases of the junction left unmatched. The CDR3 DNA sequence: TGTGCCAGCAGCTTACAGGGGGCATATGGGGCCAACGTCCTGACTTTC. Its protein product is CASSLQGAYGANVLTF.

The V call is TRBV7-6, the J call TRBJ2-7; TRBD1 is a possible D gene (6 bases). The CDR3 sequence is 13 residues long. V was shortened by 4 bases and J by 6 bases, with 13 bases between the two germline ends. Germline V gives CDR1 SGHVS, CDR2 FNYEAQ. CDR3 sequence (DNA): TGTGCCAGCAGCTCCGAGGGGGTGGGCGAGCAGTACTTC. Encoded protein: CASSSEGVGEQYF.

V and J are TRBV30 and TRBJ2-3; TRBD2 agrees at 10 bases. Germline V gene sequence: CDR1 GTSNPN, CDR2 SVGIG (reference sequence). The CDR3 consists of 15 residues. Trimming cost V 5 bases and J 2 bases; bases outside gene matches: 7. In DNA form, the CDR3 reads TGTGCCTGGGGGCCGCTAGCGGGGGTCACAGATACGCAGTATTTT. As protein: CAWGPLAGVTDTQYF.

This chain joins TRBV6-5 and TRBJ1-1; D might be TRBD1 (5 bases). The CDR3 consists of 13 residues. From germline, CDR1 is MNHEY and CDR2 SVGAGI. Trimming took 7 bases from V and 5 from J, leaving 14 bases between them. CDR3 loop: CASIVSGGTEAFF. The CDR3 coding sequence is TGTGCCAGCATTGTCTCGGGGGGGACTGAAGCTTTCTTT.

V is TRBV4-1 and J is TRBJ2-7; weak D call: TRBD2 (6 bases). The length of the CDR3 is 16 residues. Germline CDR1 and CDR2: MGHRA and YSYEKL. The V end was cut by 3 bases, the J end by 0 bases, with 15 bases between. CDR3 sequence reads: CASSHQGRDSSYEQYF. The CDR3 DNA reads as TGCGCCAGCAGCCACCAAGGGCGGGATAGCTCCTACGAGCAGTACTTC.

This rearrangement joins TRBV19 to TRBJ1-5; D is ambiguous. The V and J ends lost 5 bases and 5 bases respectively, with 7 bases between them. The CDR3 sequence is 12 residues long. The germline V gene has CDR1 LNHDA and CDR2 SQIVND (reference sequence). The DNA of the CDR3 is TGTGCCAGTAGTTCCGGGTATCAGCCCCAGCATTTT. Translated, it gives CASSSGYQPQHF.